The 16 T cell receptor beta chains given below trace back to one sample, sequenced in a study of beta chain features in type 1 diabetes. Study outcomes and limitations: All four CD4+ subsets of Type 1 diabetes patients contained TCRB CDR3s that were moderately but significantly shorter.

The authors reverse transcribed all of the isolated RNA, so sequencing captured expressed TCRB transcripts. TCRdb's table, derived via immunoSEQ multiplex PCR, lists solely in-frame clones and lacks some. This table holds around 600,000 clones, 9.5% to 15% found once. These receptors have no known antigen. The sample comprised naive CD4+ T cells from blood. The receptor source for this set is a man aged 30-40 years with type 1 diabetes.

This chain links TRBV9 with TRBJ2-2; D unclear. The V end lost 3 bases, the J end lost 6 bases, and 9 bases lay between the germline ends. The CDR3 covers 13 residues. From germline, CDR1 is SGDLS and CDR2 YYNGEE. The CDR3 sequence is CASSADSAGELFF. For the CDR3, the DNA is TGTGCCAGCAGCGCAGACTCGGCCGGGGAGCTGTTTTTT.

This clone was seen a handful of times. V is TRBV6-5 and J is TRBJ2-2, with a possible D match to TRBD1 (5 bases). The germline V gene encodes CDR1 MNHEY and CDR2 SVGAGI. The ends were cut back, 1 base at V and 4 bases at J, with 10 bases in the middle. The CDR3 extends over 15 amino acids. Written as DNA, the CDR3 is TGTGCCAGCAGTTACTTAGGGGATGGCACCGGGGAGCTGTTTTTT. Translation: CASSYLGDGTGELFF.

This clone has only one observation. The V gene is TRBV6-5, the J gene TRBJ2-7; D is perhaps TRBD1 (5 bases). The CDR3 spans 14 residues. Germline V lookup: CDR1 MNHEY, CDR2 SVGAGI. V was trimmed by 6 bases and J by 2 bases, leaving 14 bases between them. The CDR3 nucleotides read TGTGCCAGCAGGGGTCGGACACCACCCTACGAGCAGTACTTC. Protein sequence: CASRGRTPPYEQYF.

The rearrangement joins TRBV29-1 to TRBJ1-2; D remains ambiguous. There are 14 residues in the CDR3. Trimming shortened V by 7 bases and J by 8 bases, and 23 bases separated the two germline ends. CDR1 and CDR2 from the germline V gene are SQVTM and ANQGSEA. Written as DNA, the CDR3 is TGCAGCGCTGCCTCCCAGGTTTTCGGGTTAGGCTACACCTTC. It encodes CSAASQVFGLGYTF.

This clone was counted between two and nine times. The chain is built from TRBV2 and TRBJ2-3; 11 bases line up with TRBD2. Germline loops: CDR1 SNHLY, CDR2 FYNNEI. Unmatched junction bases numbered 6, after V lost 6 bases and J lost 4 bases. The CDR3 extends over 15 amino acids. The CDR3 region is CASSVTSGGADTQYF. For the CDR3, the DNA is TGTGCCAGCAGCGTCACTAGCGGGGGAGCAGATACGCAGTATTTT.

The genes are TRBV4-3 and TRBJ2-3, with D possibly TRBD2 on 5 matching bases. V shed 4 bases and J shed 6 bases, with 14 bases lying between them. The CDR3 is 14 amino acids. The V gene's germline CDR1 is LGHNA and CDR2 YSLEER. The CDR3 DNA is TGCGCCAGCAGCCTTCCCGGGCCTAGCGATACGCAGTATTTT. This translates into CASSLPGPSDTQYF.

This clone was seen only a few times. This sequence joins TRBV9 and TRBJ2-3; no definite D call. CDR3 length: 15 amino acids. The germline V gene has CDR1 SGDLS and CDR2 YYNGEE. The V end lost 2 bases, the J end lost 7 bases, and 17 bases lay between the germline ends. The CDR3: CASSVPDDPENTQYF. DNA of the CDR3: TGTGCCAGCAGCGTTCCGGACGACCCAGAAAATACGCAGTATTTT.

In this sample, this clone turned up a few times. The chain joins TRBV9 to TRBJ2-1; 10 bases agree with TRBD1. The J segment lost 5 bases and the V segment lost 0 bases, leaving 5 bases of the junction unmatched. Germline lookup yields CDR1 SGDLS and CDR2 YYNGEE. CDR3 length equals 16 residues. The CDR3 here is CASSVGLGQGHNEQFF. The CDR3 DNA sequence: TGTGCCAGCAGCGTAGGTTTGGGACAGGGGCACAATGAGCAGTTCTTC.

As DNA, the CDR3 is TGTGCCAGCAGCGTGGGACTTACTGGAAACACCATATATTTT. Protein: CASSVGLTGNTIYF. The chain has TRBV9 and TRBJ1-3, with D perhaps matching TRBD1 (5 bases). Germline CDR1 SGDLS, CDR2 YYNGEE. V dropped 2 bases and J dropped 2 bases, with 8 bases sitting between them. CDR3 length: 14 residues.

The chain joins TRBV28 to TRBJ2-7; D ambiguous. Trimming took off 5 bases at V and 7 bases at J, with 9 bases between the two ends. Looked up from germline, CDR1 is MDHEN and CDR2 is SYDVKM. This CDR3 has 11 residues. The CDR3 spells CASSQRGEQYF. DNA for the CDR3: TGTGCCAGCAGTCAGCGAGGAGAGCAGTACTTC.

This chain uses TRBV15 with TRBJ1-2; 8 nucleotides agree with TRBD1. Unmatched junction bases numbered 6, after V lost 3 bases and J lost 0 bases. Per the germline V gene, CDR1 is LNHNV and CDR2 is YYDKDF (reference sequence). CDR3 length equals 16 residues. In nucleotides, the CDR3 is TGTGCCACCAGCAGGGCCGGGACAGGAGCTAACTATGGCTACACCTTC. This codes for CATSRAGTGANYGYTF.

J is TRBJ1-6 and V is TRBV25-1, with 8 bases that match TRBD1. The CDR3 contains 17 residues. V trimming: 8 bases; J trimming: 0 bases; junction bases outside the gene matches: 9. The germline CDR1 and CDR2 sequences are MGHDK and SYGVNS. The DNA for the CDR3 is TGTGCCAGCTCCCCGGGACAGGTGTACTCCTATAATTCACCCCTCCACTTT. Its protein is CASSPGQVYSYNSPLHF.

This clone was detected a few times. The genes are TRBV19 and TRBJ2-1; no reliable D call. Per germline, CDR1 LNHDA and CDR2 SQIVND (reference sequence). V lost 10 bases to trimming and J lost 0 bases, with 10 bases between them. This CDR3 is 13 amino acids long. CDR3 DNA sequence: TGTGCCACCCGTGTAGGCTCCTACAATGAGCAGTTCTTC. Translated: CATRVGSYNEQFF.

This rearrangement joins TRBV2 to TRBJ2-3; no definite D call. V lost 6 bases and J 2 bases, leaving 12 bases between the germline ends. Germline assignment: CDR1 SNHLY and CDR2 FYNNEI. CDR3 length: 14 amino acids. The DNA of the CDR3 is TGTGCCAGCAGAACGGGCCGTGACACAGATACGCAGTATTTT. Its translation: CASRTGRDTDTQYF.

The V call is TRBV14, the J call TRBJ2-3, with D tentatively TRBD1 (6 bases). The CDR3 extends over 17 amino acids. CDR1 and CDR2 (germline): SGHDN, FVKESK. Trimming stripped 3 bases from V and 6 bases from J, with 22 bases between. In DNA, the CDR3 is TGTGCCAGCAGCCACCTAGCTGGGGGCGGTCACGTCGATACGCAGTATTTT. Translating it yields CASSHLAGGGHVDTQYF.

This rearrangement joins TRBV2 to TRBJ1-5; D unresolved. There are 13 residues in the CDR3. Deletions cut 8 bases from V and 2 bases from J, with 10 bases between. Germline V lookup: CDR1 SNHLY, CDR2 FYNNEI. The DNA for the CDR3 is TGTGCCAGCGGTTTGGAGGGCAATCAGCCCCAGCATTTT. This codes for CASGLEGNQPQHF.